The present TCR beta chain was sequenced within a study of hypomethylating agent response in myelodysplastic syndrome. General study findings and limits: Non-responders showed more contracted clonotypes post-treatment, while responders showed more novel ones. Possible novel MDS antigen recognition by shared GLIPH2 clusters needs experimental validation.

Authors' processing steps: Of approximately 160,000 unique clonotypes, roughly 1.5% were previously reported viral-epitope-specific in VDJdb. Assay: immunoSEQ multiplex PCR; the TCRdb copy retains only in-frame clones and omits some. D and trimming were read from the DNA, whereas the V and J calls and clone size are those reported in that table. The sample contains around 6,100 clones, about four fifths of which appear only once. The ends lost 5 bases at V and 7 bases at J; junction bases unmatched: 8. CDR1 is SSHAT, CDR2 FNYEAQ, per germline (reference sequence). The CDR3 length is 15 residues. Regarding this clone: What it binds is unknown.

Sequenced material: bone marrow, taken before or after starting hypomethylating agent treatment for myelodysplastic syndrome (not recorded which). The J gene is TRBJ1-4, the V gene TRBV7-7; 9 bases agree with TRBD1. The origin of this receptor is a human donor with myelodysplastic syndrome. The CDR3 loop reads CASSPLGQGSEKLFF. CDR3 sequence (DNA): TGTGCCAGCAGCCCACTGGGACAGGGTAGTGAAAAACTGTTTTTT.